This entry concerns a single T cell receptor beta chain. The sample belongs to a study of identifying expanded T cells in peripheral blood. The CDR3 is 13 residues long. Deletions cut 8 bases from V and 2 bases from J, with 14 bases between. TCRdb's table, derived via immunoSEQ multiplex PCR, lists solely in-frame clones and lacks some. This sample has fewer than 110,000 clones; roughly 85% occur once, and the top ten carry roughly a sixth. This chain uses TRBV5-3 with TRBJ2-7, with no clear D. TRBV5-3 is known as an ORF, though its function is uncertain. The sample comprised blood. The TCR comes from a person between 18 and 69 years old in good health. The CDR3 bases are TGTGCCAGGAGACCCACGTCCCCCTACGAGCAGTACTTC. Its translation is CARRPTSPYEQYF.